The 31 T cell receptor beta chains reported below all come from one sample, sequenced in a study of blood T cells in healthy people across ages. Primers used in a second PCR of roughly 6 to 12 cycles were a sample-barcoded 5' primer and a J-beta primer mix. TCRdb reanalysed the 5' RACE reads using MiXCR and keeps one entry per CDR3 protein. The data show fewer than 2 million distinct CDR3 sequences, around 40% seen once. The material sequenced was blood. The receptor source for this set is a human donor in good health.

The chain is built from TRBV6-5 and TRBJ1-2, with a weak D call TRBD1 (5 bases). CDR1 and CDR2 from the germline V gene are MNHEY and SVGAGI. The CDR3 consists of 14 residues. Trimming pared 2 bases from V and 5 bases from J, leaving 12 bases between. The CDR3 here is CASSYVAGEYGYTF. CDR3 DNA sequence: TGTGCCAGCAGTTACGTCGCGGGGGAGTATGGCTACACCTTC.

DNA of the CDR3: TGTGCCATCATGACTTTGGTCGGCGGAGGCTACACCTTC. It encodes CAIMTLVGGGYTF. The rearrangement uses TRBV10-3 and TRBJ1-2; D is unclear. This CDR3 has 13 residues. Germline V gives CDR1 ENHRY, CDR2 SYGVKD. V was trimmed by 7 bases and J by 8 bases, leaving 17 bases between them.

This clonotype has ten or more counts. The V gene is TRBV7-2, the J gene TRBJ2-1; no clear D. V lost 2 bases and J lost 4, with 6 bases in between. Germline V CDR1 and CDR2: SGHTA, FQGNSA. The CDR3 has 13 residues. In nucleotides, the CDR3 is TGTGCCAGCAGCTTACAGATATACAATGAGCAGTTCTTC. This encodes CASSLQIYNEQFF.

This rearrangement joins TRBV2 to TRBJ2-3; D uncertain. The V end lost 1 base, the J end lost 6 bases, and 11 bases lay between the germline ends. The CDR3 loop spans 14 amino acids. Germline CDR1 reads SNHLY; CDR2 reads FYNNEI. CDR3 amino acids: CASSEGSPADTQYF. The CDR3 region has the DNA TGTGCCAGCAGTGAAGGTTCCCCGGCGGATACGCAGTATTTT.

This clonotype was detected only a few times. This chain links TRBV12-3 or TRBV12-4 with TRBJ1-5; TRBD1 might be the D (5 bases). V lost 7 bases and J 4 bases, leaving 8 bases between the germline ends. This CDR3 comprises 12 residues. This CDR3 reads CASNTGNQPQHF. The CDR3 region has the DNA TGTGCCAGCAATACAGGTAATCAGCCCCAGCATTTT.

V gene TRBV20-1 combines with J gene TRBJ2-2, with 11 bases fitting TRBD2. Germline-derived CDR1 and CDR2 are DFQATT and SNEGSKA (reference sequence). After removal of 3 bases from V and 3 bases from J, the junction contained 6 bases not matched to a gene. The CDR3 runs 16 residues. The CDR3 region is CSARASGGSYTGELFF. Written as DNA, the CDR3 is TGCAGTGCTAGGGCTAGCGGGGGGTCTTACACCGGGGAGCTGTTTTTT.

In its sample, this clonotype was seen a few times. CDR3 region: CASSLARVSQPQHF. In DNA form, the CDR3 reads TGTGCCAGCAGTTTGGCTCGGGTAAGCCAGCCCCAGCATTTT. V is TRBV6-2 or TRBV6-3 and J is TRBJ1-5, with D uncertain. The V and J ends lost 4 bases and 7 bases respectively, with 14 bases between them. CDR1 and CDR2 (germline): MNHEY, SVGEGT. This CDR3 contains 14 residues.

The chain employs TRBV7-9 and TRBJ1-5, with 7 positions matching TRBD1. V trimming: 0 bases; J trimming: 4 bases; junction bases outside the gene matches: 6. Germline CDR1 is SEHNR and CDR2 is FQNEAQ (reference sequence). CDR3 length equals 16 residues. CDR3 region: CASSLAGTVGNQPQHF. The DNA of the CDR3 is TGTGCCAGCAGCTTAGCCGGGACAGTCGGAAATCAGCCCCAGCATTTT.

This clonotype appeared a few times. The rearrangement joins TRBV4-3 to TRBJ2-7; D gene ambiguous. V was trimmed by 2 bases and J by 2 bases, leaving 7 bases between them. CDR1 LGHNA and CDR2 YSLEER come from the germline V gene. The CDR3 contains 13 residues. The CDR3 DNA reads TGCGCCAGCAGCCAATCCCCCACCTACGAGCAGTACTTC. This gives the protein CASSQSPTYEQYF.

J is TRBJ2-5 and V is TRBV7-2; TRBD1 agrees at 9 bases. Trimming at V came to 5 bases and at J to 5 bases, leaving 18 bases not matched to a gene. Germline V gives CDR1 SGHTA, CDR2 FQGNSA. The CDR3 is made up of 18 amino acids. The CDR3 reads CASSLGLGQGFVGETQYF. Written as DNA, the CDR3 is TGTGCCAGCAGCCTCGGGTTAGGACAGGGGTTTGTTGGGGAGACCCAGTACTTC. The full variable domain, completed using reference TRBV7-2 and TRBJ2-5, is GAGVSQSPSNKVTEKGKDVELRCDPISGHTALYWYRQSLGQGLEFLIYFQGNSAPDKSGLPSDRFSAERTGGSVSTLTIQRTQQEDSAVYLCASSLGLGQGFVGETQYFGPGTRLLVL.

This clonotype showed up just a few times. The chain is built from TRBV11-1 and TRBJ2-7, with unresolved D. The J call may be in error: the DNA end matches TRBJ2-1 better. The CDR3 has 15 amino acids. The germline CDR1 and CDR2 sequences are SGHAT and FQDESV (reference sequence). This CDR3 reads CASSLDGALYNEQFF. The CDR3 DNA sequence: TGTGCCAGCAGCTTAGATGGTGCACTTTACAATGAGCAGTTCTTC.

The sample holds a few counts of this clonotype. The chain links TRBV29-1 to TRBJ2-7, with TRBD1 matching 9 bases. CDR3 length: 15 residues. The trim removed 6 bases at V and 2 bases at J, leaving 11 bases unmatched. CDR1 SQVTM and CDR2 ANQGSEA come from the germline V gene. The CDR3 protein is CSVHLGQGNAYEQYF. The CDR3 DNA reads TGCAGCGTCCACTTGGGACAGGGTAACGCCTACGAGCAGTACTTC.

The V and J genes are TRBV5-1 and TRBJ1-1; 7 nucleotides align to TRBD1. From germline, CDR1 is SGHRS and CDR2 YFSETQ. The CDR3 has 14 residues. The V gene end was trimmed by 3 bases and the J gene end by 1 base; junction bases not matched to a gene: 3. In DNA form, the CDR3 reads TGCGCCAGCAGCTGGCAGGGGGAGAACACTGAAGCTTTCTTT. Translation gives CASSWQGENTEAFF.

This clonotype was counted a few times. This chain uses TRBV6-5 with TRBJ1-2, with a weak D call TRBD1 (6 bases). The V end was cut by 4 bases, the J end by 2 bases, with 14 bases between. CDR3 length equals 15 residues. Germline CDR1 reads MNHEY; CDR2 reads SVGAGI. The CDR3 is CASSSYRASNYGYTF. The CDR3 DNA reads TGTGCCAGCAGTTCTTACAGGGCTTCAAACTATGGCTACACCTTC.

This clonotype occurred a few times. The chain uses TRBV7-2 and TRBJ2-5; 10 bases line up with TRBD2. Germline loops: CDR1 SGHTA, CDR2 FQGNSA. J gave up 2 bases and V 5 bases, and 5 bases lay outside the gene matches. The CDR3 is made up of 15 amino acids. Written as DNA, the CDR3 is TGTGCCAGCAGCACCGGACTAGCGGAACAAGAGACCCAGTACTTC. This translates into CASSTGLAEQETQYF.

The chain combines TRBV29-1 with TRBJ2-2; weak D call: TRBD2 (6 bases). Germline CDR1 and CDR2: SQVTM and ANQGSEA. This CDR3 is built from 13 residues. V lost 4 bases, J lost 7 bases, and 13 bases lay in between. DNA of the CDR3: TGCAGCGTTGGACTCACGGAGGGCGGGGAGCTGTTTTTT. Residues: CSVGLTEGGELFF.

In its sample, this clonotype was seen once. The rearrangement uses TRBV14 and TRBJ2-3, with TRBD2 identical over 12 bases. The ends lost 4 bases at V and 2 bases at J; junction bases unmatched: 4. Germline CDR1 and CDR2: SGHDN and FVKESK. The CDR3 covers 16 residues. CDR3 nucleotides: TGTGCCAGCAGCCTGCTAGCGGGGGGGTTCACAGATACGCAGTATTTT. Translation gives CASSLLAGGFTDTQYF.

V and J are TRBV3-1 and TRBJ1-1; TRBD1 might be the D (5 bases). The V gene's germline CDR1 is LGHDT and CDR2 YNNKEL (reference sequence). This CDR3 region has 13 residues. The V end lost 10 bases, the J end lost 5 bases, and 17 bases lay between the germline ends. CDR3 amino acids: CATTQGRETEAFF. CDR3 nucleotides: TGTGCCACAACTCAGGGCAGGGAAACTGAAGCTTTCTTT. Full variable domain (rest looked up from reference TRBV3-1 and TRBJ1-1): DTAVSQTPKYLVTQMGNDKSIKCEQNLGHDTMYWYKQDSKKFLKIMFSYNNKELIINETVPNRFSPKSPDKAHLNLHINSLELGDSAVYFCATTQGRETEAFFGQGTRLTVV.

This chain uses TRBV3-1 with TRBJ2-1, with D uncertain. The germline V gene encodes CDR1 LGHDT and CDR2 YNNKEL (reference sequence). Trimming took 1 base from V and 9 from J, leaving 7 bases between them. The CDR3 runs 12 residues. The CDR3 here is CASSQVRFEQFF. The DNA of the CDR3 is TGTGCCAGCAGCCAAGTTAGGTTTGAGCAGTTCTTC.

This clonotype came up once. The V gene is TRBV18, the J gene TRBJ1-2; the D gene is possibly TRBD1 (5 bases). Per germline, CDR1 KGHSH and CDR2 LQKENI. The CDR3 is made up of 17 amino acids. V lost 2 bases and J lost 6, with 22 bases in between. CDR3 nucleotides: TGTGCCAGCTCACCAACGCCAGGGTGGGGAGTAACGAATGGCTACACCTTC. Amino acid sequence: CASSPTPGWGVTNGYTF.

This clonotype was recorded a few times. The chain uses TRBV24-1 and TRBJ2-3; D gene uncertain. Trimming left V 6 bases short and J 4 bases short, with 10 bases between. The germline gives CDR1 KGHDR, CDR2 SFDVKD. The CDR3 length is 13 residues. CDR3 sequence reads: CATSLGYADTQYF. CDR3 DNA: TGTGCCACCAGTCTAGGTTACGCAGATACGCAGTATTTT.

The chain joins TRBV29-1 to TRBJ1-2; D not resolved. This CDR3 has 12 amino acids. Germline V gene data show CDR1 as SQVTM and CDR2 as ANQGSEA. V was clipped by 8 bases and J by 3 bases, with 13 bases between them. This CDR3 is CSHREGHYGYTF. CDR3 sequence (DNA): TGCAGCCACAGAGAGGGTCACTATGGCTACACCTTC. The entire variable domain, with the rest obtained from reference TRBV29-1 and TRBJ1-2, is as follows: SAVISQKPSRDICQRGTSLTIQCQVDSQVTMMFWYRQQPGQSLTLIATANQGSEATYESGFVIDKFPISRPNLTFSTLTVSNMSPEDSSIYLCSHREGHYGYTFGSGTRLTVV.

The chain recombines TRBV4-1 with TRBJ1-1, with D unresolved. Germline V gene lookup returns CDR1 MGHRA and CDR2 YSYEKL. Between the trimmed V and J ends, which lost 2 bases and 1 base, there was a span of 11 bases. The CDR3 is 15 amino acids. The CDR3 nucleotides are TGCGCCAGCAGCCAAATTTTAGGTTGGAACACTGAAGCTTTCTTT. Encoded protein: CASSQILGWNTEAFF.

The chain carries TRBV20-1 and TRBJ2-1, with TRBD1 as a possible D gene (5 bases). CDR1 and CDR2 (germline): DFQATT, SNEGSKA (reference sequence). The CDR3 is 20 residues long. V was cut by 3 bases and J by 0 bases, with 27 bases left in between. The CDR3 spells CSASGLFSTAHSSSYNEQFF. In DNA form, the CDR3 reads TGCAGTGCTAGCGGGTTATTCTCGACAGCCCACTCAAGCTCCTACAATGAGCAGTTCTTC.

The count of this clonotype is one. This rearrangement joins TRBV6-5 to TRBJ1-1, with TRBD1 as a possible D gene (6 bases). The CDR3 is made up of 18 amino acids. Germline V gene lookup returns CDR1 MNHEY and CDR2 SVGAGI. Trimming stripped 0 bases from V and 1 base from J, with 18 bases between. CDR3: CASSYSTGNRVSNTEAFF. The CDR3 DNA reads as TGTGCCAGCAGTTACTCGACGGGGAACAGGGTATCGAACACTGAAGCTTTCTTT.

The chain uses TRBV6-5 and TRBJ1-2; 7 nucleotides agree with TRBD1. Germline V gives CDR1 MNHEY, CDR2 SVGAGI. CDR3 size: 13 residues. Germline trimming cut 4 bases from V and 8 bases from J; bases unmatched to any gene: 7. The CDR3 DNA reads TGTGCCAGCAGTTTTACGACAGGGCAAGGCTACACCTTC. It is translated as CASSFTTGQGYTF.

The rearrangement joins TRBV5-5 to TRBJ2-7; possibly TRBD1 or TRBD2 for D (6 bases each). This CDR3 has 14 residues. Germline V lookup: CDR1 SGHKS, CDR2 YYEKEE (reference sequence). With 5 bases removed from V and 2 bases from J, the gap between germline ends came to 14 bases. CDR3 DNA sequence: TGTGCCAGCAGTTATCTACGGGGGCCCTACGAGCAGTACTTC. Its protein is CASSYLRGPYEQYF.

V and J are TRBV7-2 and TRBJ1-2; unclear D gene. Germline values: CDR1 SGHTA, CDR2 FQGNSA. This CDR3 region has 12 residues. The V end was cut by 5 bases, the J end by 7 bases, with 11 bases between. The CDR3 region has the DNA TGTGCCAGCAGCCCACGCACCACTGGCTACACCTTC. This gives the protein CASSPRTTGYTF.

This clonotype has a handful of counts. This chain uses TRBV7-2 with TRBJ2-5; D tentatively reads TRBD1 or TRBD2 (5 bases each). V lost 3 bases to trimming and J lost 7 bases, with 18 bases between them. This CDR3 is 15 amino acids long. CDR1 and CDR2 (germline): SGHTA, FQGNSA. The CDR3 DNA reads TGTGCCAGCAGCTTCCCAGGTTACCGGGGCGGGACCCAGTACTTC. It specifies CASSFPGYRGGTQYF.

This clonotype was counted a few times. CDR3 DNA: TGTGCCAGCAGCTTTGACAGGGAGAAGACCCAGTACTTC. Residues: CASSFDREKTQYF. The chain carries TRBV27 and TRBJ2-5, with TRBD1 matching over 7 bases. The CDR3 consists of 13 residues. Germline V gives CDR1 MNHEY, CDR2 SMNVEV (reference sequence). The trim removed 6 bases at V and 6 bases at J, leaving 7 bases unmatched.

In this sample, this clonotype turned up a few times. The chain recombines TRBV2 with TRBJ1-2; TRBD1 is a possible D gene (6 bases). This CDR3 comprises 11 residues. V gave up 9 bases and J gave up 7 bases, with 12 bases separating them. Germline V lookup: CDR1 SNHLY, CDR2 FYNNEI. The CDR3 is CASWGGSGYTF. The CDR3 bases are TGTGCCAGTTGGGGGGGCAGTGGCTACACCTTC.